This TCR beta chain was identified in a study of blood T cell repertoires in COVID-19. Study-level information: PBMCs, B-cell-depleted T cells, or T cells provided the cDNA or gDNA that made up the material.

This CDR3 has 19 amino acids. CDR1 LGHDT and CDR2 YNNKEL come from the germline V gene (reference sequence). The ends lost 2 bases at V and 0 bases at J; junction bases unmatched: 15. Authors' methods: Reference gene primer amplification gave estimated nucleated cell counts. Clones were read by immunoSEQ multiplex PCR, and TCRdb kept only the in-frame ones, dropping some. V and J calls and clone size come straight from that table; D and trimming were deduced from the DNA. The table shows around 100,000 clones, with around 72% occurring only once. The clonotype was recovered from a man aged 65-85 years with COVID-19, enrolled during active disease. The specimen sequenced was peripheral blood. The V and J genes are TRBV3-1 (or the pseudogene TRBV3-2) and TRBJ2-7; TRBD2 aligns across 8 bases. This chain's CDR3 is CASSQPALCVSGNSYEQYF. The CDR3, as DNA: TGTGCCAGCAGCCAACCCGCTCTCTGTGTTAGCGGGAACTCCTACGAGCAGTACTTC.